These T cell receptor beta chains were read from a single sample in a study of blood T cell repertoires in COVID-19. This table comes from immunoSEQ multiplex PCR, and its TCRdb copy is limited to in-frame clones, with some not included. The top ten clones hold approximately 2.6% of a sample with 200,000 to 250,000 clones, 80% to 90% of them seen once. Sequencing used peripheral blood. Every receptor here comes from a man aged 25-40 years with COVID-19, enrolled during active disease. The CDR3 runs from the conserved cysteine through the conserved F or W. The order of the fields is V gene, D gene, clone size, J gene, CDR3 protein, CDR3 DNA. The D gene is left open where the match is weak. Where a row states a size, it is once, few, many or the class of an expanded clone; other rows omit it.

v_call: TRBV5-4; d_call: TRBD1; clone_size: NA; j_call: TRBJ2-1; cdr3_aa: CASSPRTGGPEQFF; cdr3_nt: TGTGCCAGCAGCCCTCGCACAGGGGGTCCCGAGCAGTTCTTC
v_call: TRBV10-3; d_call: NA; clone_size: NA; j_call: TRBJ2-3; cdr3_aa: CAISEGSNTDTQYF; cdr3_nt: TGTGCCATCAGTGAGGGTAGTAACACAGATACGCAGTATTTT
v_call: TRBV5-1; d_call: NA; clone_size: NA; j_call: TRBJ1-2; cdr3_aa: CASSSDRYGYTF; cdr3_nt: TGCGCCAGCAGCTCGGACAGATATGGCTACACCTTC
v_call: TRBV28; d_call: TRBD1; clone_size: NA; j_call: TRBJ2-3; cdr3_aa: CASSMGQYTDTQYF; cdr3_nt: TGTGCCAGCAGTATGGGACAGTACACAGATACGCAGTATTTT
v_call: TRBV9; d_call: NA; clone_size: few; j_call: TRBJ1-3; cdr3_aa: CASSVSHFSGNTIYF; cdr3_nt: TGTGCCAGCAGCGTATCGCACTTCTCTGGAAACACCATATATTTT
v_call: TRBV5-4; d_call: NA; clone_size: NA; j_call: TRBJ2-5; cdr3_aa: CASSLGQGYETQYF; cdr3_nt: TGTGCCAGCAGCTTGGGGCAGGGTTACGAGACCCAGTACTTC
v_call: TRBV2; d_call: NA; clone_size: NA; j_call: TRBJ1-6; cdr3_aa: CASSSSEGSPLHF; cdr3_nt: TGTGCCAGCAGCTCTTCTGAGGGTTCACCCCTCCACTTT
v_call: TRBV19; d_call: NA; clone_size: NA; j_call: TRBJ2-7; cdr3_aa: CASSIDLEGVWEQYF; cdr3_nt: TGTGCCAGTAGTATAGATCTCGAGGGAGTATGGGAGCAGTACTTC
v_call: TRBV7-9; d_call: NA; clone_size: NA; j_call: TRBJ1-1; cdr3_aa: CASSPRQVAEAFF; cdr3_nt: TGTGCCAGCAGCCCAAGACAGGTGGCTGAAGCTTTCTTT
v_call: TRBV5-1; d_call: TRBD1; clone_size: NA; j_call: TRBJ2-2; cdr3_aa: CASSLAGQGANTGELFF; cdr3_nt: TGCGCCAGCAGCTTGGCGGGACAGGGAGCTAACACCGGGGAGCTGTTTTTT
v_call: TRBV13; d_call: NA; clone_size: NA; j_call: TRBJ2-3; cdr3_aa: CASSSFTDTQYF; cdr3_nt: TGTGCCAGCAGCTCCTTCACAGATACGCAGTATTTT
v_call: TRBV19; d_call: TRBD1; clone_size: NA; j_call: TRBJ1-2; cdr3_aa: CASRGQGLGGGYTF; cdr3_nt: TGTGCCAGTAGGGGACAGGGATTAGGCGGGGGCTACACCTTC
v_call: TRBV7-8; d_call: NA; clone_size: many; j_call: TRBJ1-6; cdr3_aa: CASSFPMESLHF; cdr3_nt: TGTGCCAGCAGCTTTCCTATGGAGTCCCTCCACTTT
v_call: TRBV4-3; d_call: TRBD1; clone_size: NA; j_call: TRBJ2-7; cdr3_aa: CASSQDLGTGDYEQYF; cdr3_nt: TGCGCCAGCAGCCAAGACCTAGGGACAGGGGACTACGAGCAGTACTTC
v_call: TRBV2; d_call: TRBD2; clone_size: NA; j_call: TRBJ2-5; cdr3_aa: CATLGGQETQYF; cdr3_nt: TGTGCGACATTGGGGGGGCAAGAGACCCAGTACTTC
v_call: TRBV5-1; d_call: TRBD1; clone_size: NA; j_call: TRBJ1-6; cdr3_aa: CASSLGDSYNSPLHF; cdr3_nt: TGCGCCAGCAGCTTGGGGGACAGTTATAATTCACCCCTCCACTTT
v_call: TRBV7-2; d_call: TRBD1; clone_size: NA; j_call: TRBJ2-7; cdr3_aa: CASSLVWTGGRYEQYF; cdr3_nt: TGTGCCAGCAGCTTAGTGTGGACAGGGGGCAGATACGAGCAGTACTTC
v_call: TRBV19; d_call: NA; clone_size: NA; j_call: TRBJ1-2; cdr3_aa: CASQWQEGYGYTF; cdr3_nt: TGTGCCAGTCAGTGGCAGGAAGGCTATGGCTACACCTTC
v_call: TRBV27; d_call: NA; clone_size: NA; j_call: TRBJ1-1; cdr3_aa: CASSPRRGLTEAFF; cdr3_nt: TGTGCCAGCTCCCCGCGAAGGGGCCTAACTGAAGCTTTCTTT
v_call: TRBV3-1/TRBV3-2; d_call: TRBD1; clone_size: once; j_call: TRBJ2-7; cdr3_aa: CASSQDVRGIQGYEQYF; cdr3_nt: TGTGCCAGCAGCCAAGATGTCAGGGGGATCCAGGGCTACGAGCAGTACTTC
v_call: TRBV2; d_call: TRBD1; clone_size: NA; j_call: TRBJ1-1; cdr3_aa: CASDETGAEAFF; cdr3_nt: TGTGCCAGCGATGAGACAGGGGCCGAAGCTTTCTTT
v_call: TRBV13; d_call: NA; clone_size: NA; j_call: TRBJ2-6; cdr3_aa: CASSQNRMFSGANVLTF; cdr3_nt: TGTGCCAGCAGCCAGAACAGGATGTTCTCTGGGGCCAACGTCCTGACTTTC
v_call: TRBV6-2/TRBV6-3; d_call: NA; clone_size: NA; j_call: TRBJ1-1; cdr3_aa: CASSYSRGENTEAFF; cdr3_nt: TGTGCCAGCAGTTACTCCAGGGGAGAGAACACTGAAGCTTTCTTT
v_call: TRBV7-2; d_call: TRBD2; clone_size: NA; j_call: TRBJ2-1; cdr3_aa: CASSFNSGGASNEQFF; cdr3_nt: TGTGCCAGCAGCTTCAATAGCGGGGGGGCTTCCAATGAGCAGTTCTTC
v_call: TRBV29-1; d_call: NA; clone_size: NA; j_call: TRBJ1-1; cdr3_aa: CSAQGLTAEAFF; cdr3_nt: TGCAGCGCACAGGGCCTGACCGCTGAAGCTTTCTTT
v_call: TRBV6-5; d_call: NA; clone_size: NA; j_call: TRBJ1-5; cdr3_aa: CASRTEVDQPQHF; cdr3_nt: TGTGCCAGCCGGACAGAGGTTGATCAGCCCCAGCATTTT
v_call: TRBV5-1; d_call: TRBD2; clone_size: NA; j_call: TRBJ2-5; cdr3_aa: CASSLGSGKETQYF; cdr3_nt: TGCGCCAGCAGCTTGGGAAGCGGGAAAGAGACCCAGTACTTC
v_call: TRBV2; d_call: NA; clone_size: NA; j_call: TRBJ1-5; cdr3_aa: CASSDQGLSNQPQHF; cdr3_nt: TGTGCCAGCAGTGATCAGGGACTTAGCAATCAGCCCCAGCATTTT
v_call: TRBV18; d_call: NA; clone_size: NA; j_call: TRBJ2-2; cdr3_aa: CASSPRPIDRPNTGELFF; cdr3_nt: TGTGCCAGCTCACCCCGCCCAATAGACAGACCTAACACCGGGGAGCTGTTTTTT
v_call: TRBV6-2/TRBV6-3; d_call: NA; clone_size: NA; j_call: TRBJ2-3; cdr3_aa: CASSSSIGGTDTQYF; cdr3_nt: TGTGCCAGCAGTTCATCCATAGGGGGTACAGATACGCAGTATTTT
v_call: TRBV27; d_call: TRBD2; clone_size: NA; j_call: TRBJ2-1; cdr3_aa: CASSFLKLAESYNEQFF; cdr3_nt: TGTGCCAGCAGTTTCCTCAAACTAGCGGAATCCTACAATGAGCAGTTCTTC
v_call: TRBV5-6; d_call: NA; clone_size: NA; j_call: TRBJ2-7; cdr3_aa: CASSSPGWEQYF; cdr3_nt: TGTGCCAGCAGCTCCCCGGGTTGGGAGCAGTACTTC
v_call: TRBV2; d_call: NA; clone_size: NA; j_call: TRBJ1-6; cdr3_aa: CASSDYASRLPLHF; cdr3_nt: TGTGCCAGCAGTGATTACGCTAGTAGGCTACCCCTCCACTTT
v_call: TRBV4-3; d_call: TRBD1; clone_size: NA; j_call: TRBJ1-2; cdr3_aa: CASSQWDRGPSGYTF; cdr3_nt: TGCGCCAGCAGCCAGTGGGACAGGGGGCCGTCTGGCTACACCTTC
v_call: TRBV6-5; d_call: NA; clone_size: NA; j_call: TRBJ1-6; cdr3_aa: CASTQDRLNSPLHF; cdr3_nt: TGTGCCAGCACACAGGACAGACTTAATTCACCCCTCCACTTT
v_call: TRBV19; d_call: TRBD1; clone_size: few; j_call: TRBJ1-1; cdr3_aa: CASSIDATGGTEAFF; cdr3_nt: TGTGCCAGTAGTATAGACGCTACAGGGGGCACTGAAGCTTTCTTT
v_call: TRBV9; d_call: TRBD1; clone_size: NA; j_call: TRBJ1-2; cdr3_aa: CASSVAYTGTGSGYTF; cdr3_nt: TGTGCCAGCAGCGTAGCATATACCGGGACAGGGAGCGGCTACACCTTC
v_call: TRBV7-2; d_call: TRBD1; clone_size: NA; j_call: TRBJ2-3; cdr3_aa: CASSLAGTGTDTQYF; cdr3_nt: TGTGCCAGCAGCTTAGCGGGGACAGGGACAGATACGCAGTATTTT
v_call: TRBV23-1; d_call: NA; clone_size: once; j_call: TRBJ2-1; cdr3_aa: CASGPWAHNEQFF; cdr3_nt: TGCGCCAGCGGCCCGTGGGCCCACAATGAGCAGTTCTTC
v_call: TRBV6-5; d_call: TRBD2; clone_size: NA; j_call: TRBJ2-7; cdr3_aa: CASSPQPGTSYEQYF; cdr3_nt: TGTGCCAGCAGTCCTCAGCCCGGGACTAGCTACGAGCAGTACTTC
v_call: TRBV18; d_call: NA; clone_size: NA; j_call: TRBJ1-1; cdr3_aa: CASSPGGGRDTEAFF; cdr3_nt: TGTGCCAGCTCACCAGGGGGGGGCAGGGACACTGAAGCTTTCTTT
v_call: TRBV11-3; d_call: NA; clone_size: NA; j_call: TRBJ2-3; cdr3_aa: CASSLGGPAATDTQYF; cdr3_nt: TGTGCCAGCAGCTTAGGGGGGCCCGCCGCCACAGATACGCAGTATTTT
v_call: TRBV28; d_call: TRBD1; clone_size: NA; j_call: TRBJ1-4; cdr3_aa: CASRPDRGLANEKLFF; cdr3_nt: TGTGCCAGCAGACCAGACAGGGGGCTTGCTAATGAAAAACTGTTTTTT
v_call: TRBV2; d_call: TRBD1; clone_size: NA; j_call: TRBJ1-5; cdr3_aa: CASTLGQGGNQPQHF; cdr3_nt: TGTGCCAGCACCCTCGGACAGGGGGGAAATCAGCCCCAGCATTTT
v_call: TRBV10-3; d_call: NA; clone_size: NA; j_call: TRBJ2-7; cdr3_aa: CAISLQGQIYEQYF; cdr3_nt: TGTGCCATCAGCCTACAGGGTCAGATCTACGAGCAGTACTTC
v_call: TRBV7-2; d_call: TRBD1; clone_size: NA; j_call: TRBJ2-5; cdr3_aa: CASSLGGGQGSRETQYF; cdr3_nt: TGTGCCAGCAGCTTAGGCGGCGGACAGGGAAGCCGAGAGACCCAGTACTTC
v_call: TRBV6-4; d_call: TRBD1; clone_size: NA; j_call: TRBJ2-3; cdr3_aa: CASSEYGTGDTDTQYF; cdr3_nt: TGTGCCAGCAGTGAGTACGGGACAGGGGACACAGATACGCAGTATTTT